This T cell receptor beta chain was obtained from a study of cytomegalovirus exposure and HLA in healthy donors. Regarding the study as a whole: As a later analysis showed, several of the most significant clusters appeared to be linked to common viral pathogens. A reported reduction in N-insertions relative to the 666-donor mean was seen in an Asian-associated ancestry cluster in a later analysis. A missense variant in DCLRE1C was later tied to TCR beta V- and J-gene trimming.

The CDR3 consists of 12 residues. Trimming removed 7 bases from V and 6 bases from J, with 12 bases in between. Per germline, CDR1 SNHLY and CDR2 FYNNEI. Concerning this clone itself: The antigen is unknown.

13 Jbeta primers and 60 Vbeta primers were used for the PCR. The table came from immunoSEQ multiplex PCR; TCRdb's copy has only in-frame clones and leaves some out. The table records about 200,000 clones, about 77% of them present only once. The rearrangement links TRBV2 to TRBJ1-2; possibly TRBD1 for D (5 bases). The sequencing input was PBMCs. This receptor was identified in a woman aged 25 to 45 in good health and CMV-seronegative. CDR3 in amino acids: CASIGIGDGYTF. The DNA for the CDR3 is TGTGCCAGCATTGGGATAGGGGATGGCTACACCTTC.